This TCR beta chain comes out of a study of spatial heterogeneity in lung cancer. Turning to the study itself: Available follow-up PBMC samples, collected a median of about 24 months post-resection, were sequenced. Study-wide points: At tumor resection, ubiquitous expanded TCRs were detected in blood more often than later.

A single record per CDR3 protein comes from TCRdb applying MiXCR to the 5' RACE reads. The profile shows fewer than 55,000 distinct CDR3 sequences, more than 6.5% of them singletons. Ten or more counts support this clonotype. The antigen is not known. Time point: blood at routine non-recurrence follow-up after resection. Tumor, nontumor lung or frozen PBMC supplied whole RNA, sequenced without sorting. The origin of this receptor is a female donor with early-stage non-small cell lung cancer. Here the sequenced sample was PBMCs, taken at follow-up.

CDR3 sequence: CASSFRTGDSYEQYF. In DNA, the CDR3 is TGTGCCAGCAGCTTCCGGACAGGGGACTCCTACGAGCAGTACTTC. The chain links TRBV7-2 to TRBJ2-7; TRBD1 aligns across 9 bases. V shed 3 bases and J 0 bases; nucleotides not matched to a gene: 3. Germline assignment: CDR1 SGHTA and CDR2 FQGNSA. The CDR3 is made up of 15 amino acids.